The sequence of this T cell receptor beta chain was determined in a study of cytomegalovirus exposure and HLA in healthy donors. PCR used 60 Vbeta primers and 13 Jbeta primers. TCRdb's copy holds only in-frame clones and misses some; the assay was immunoSEQ multiplex PCR. The sample holds roughly 180,000 clones, 84% seen once. Trimming cost V 0 bases and J 5 bases, with 8 bases left between them. The CDR3 runs 14 residues. Per the germline V gene, CDR1 is LGHNA and CDR2 is YSLEER. The V gene is TRBV4-3, the J gene TRBJ2-1; possible D gene TRBD1, 5 bases. What was sequenced was PBMCs. The receptor was derived from a man younger than 35 in good health and CMV-seronegative. The CDR3 is CASSQDIRDNEQFF. The CDR3 DNA is TGCGCCAGCAGCCAAGATATCAGGGACAATGAGCAGTTCTTC.